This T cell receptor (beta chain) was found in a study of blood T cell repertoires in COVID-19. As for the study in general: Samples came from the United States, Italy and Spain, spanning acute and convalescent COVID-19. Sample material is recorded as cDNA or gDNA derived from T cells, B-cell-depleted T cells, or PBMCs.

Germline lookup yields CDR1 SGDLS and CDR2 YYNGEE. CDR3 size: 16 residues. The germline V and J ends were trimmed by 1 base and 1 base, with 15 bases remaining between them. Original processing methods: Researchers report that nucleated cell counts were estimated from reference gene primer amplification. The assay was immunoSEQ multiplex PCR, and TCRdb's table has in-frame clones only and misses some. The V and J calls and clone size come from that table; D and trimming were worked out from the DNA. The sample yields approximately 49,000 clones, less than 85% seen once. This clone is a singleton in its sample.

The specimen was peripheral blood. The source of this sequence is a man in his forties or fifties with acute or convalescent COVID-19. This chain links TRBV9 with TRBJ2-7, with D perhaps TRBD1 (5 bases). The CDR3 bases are TGTGCCAGCAGCGTATTCGCATCGGCAGGGTCCTACGAGCAGTACTTC. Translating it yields CASSVFASAGSYEQYF.